These 6 T cell receptor beta chains came from one sample sequenced in a study of blood T cell repertoires in COVID-19. Libraries were prepared by immunoSEQ multiplex PCR; TCRdb keeps only in-frame clonotypes and omits some of them. The profile covers 290,000 or so clones, with 90% appearing a single time and around 1.1% taken by the ten largest. The sequencing sample was made of PBMCs or T cells enriched from blood (not recorded which). These receptors originate from a woman aged 25-40 years who had recovered from COVID-19.

This clone is a singleton in its sample. This same CDR3 is encoded by further DNA sequences in the sample. V is TRBV28 and J is TRBJ2-7; tentatively, D is TRBD2 (6 bases). V lost 3 bases and J 4 bases, leaving 10 bases between the germline ends. Germline V gene data show CDR1 as MDHEN and CDR2 as SYDVKM. The CDR3 runs to 13 residues. CDR3 DNA: TGTGCCAGCAGTTTTAGCGGTTCGTACGAGCAGTACTTC. Protein sequence: CASSFSGSYEQYF.

The V gene is TRBV9, the J gene TRBJ2-3; 8 bases map to TRBD2. V trimming: 0 bases; J trimming: 0 bases; junction bases outside the gene matches: 3. Germline V gives CDR1 SGDLS, CDR2 YYNGEE. This CDR3 region has 16 residues. The CDR3 bases are TGTGCCAGCAGCGTAGCGGGAGGGACTAGCACAGATACGCAGTATTTT. Protein: CASSVAGGTSTDTQYF. Complete variable domain (other parts from reference TRBV9 and TRBJ2-3): DSGVTQTPKHLITATGQRVTLRCSPRSGDLSVYWYQQSLDQGLQFLIQYYNGEERAKGNILERFSAQQFPDLHSELNLSSLELGDSALYFCASSVAGGTSTDTQYFGPGTRLTVL.

This rearrangement joins TRBV4-2 to TRBJ1-2; D is possibly TRBD1 (5 bases). The CDR3 spans 14 residues. With 0 bases removed from V and 5 bases from J, the gap between germline ends came to 10 bases. In germline, CDR1 is LGHNA, CDR2 YNFKEQ. In DNA form, the CDR3 reads TGTGCCAGCAGCCAAGAGGACAACGCTTATGGCTACACCTTC. It specifies CASSQEDNAYGYTF.

The CDR3 DNA reads TGCGCCAGCAGTATTAGCGGAGTCACAGATACGCAGTATTTT. It translates to CASSISGVTDTQYF. The V call is TRBV5-1, the J call TRBJ2-3, with D maybe TRBD2 (6 bases). CDR3 length: 14 amino acids. V lost 5 bases and J 2 bases, leaving 12 bases between the germline ends. The germline V gene has CDR1 SGHRS and CDR2 YFSETQ.

This chain's CDR3 is CASSFGTANEKLFF. CDR3 nucleotides: TGTGCCAGCAGCTTCGGGACAGCGAATGAAAAACTGTTTTTT. This rearrangement joins TRBV7-6 to TRBJ1-4; 7 nucleotides agree with TRBD1. V was clipped by 3 bases and J by 5 bases; unmatched bases: 3. The CDR3 is made up of 14 amino acids. Looked up from germline, CDR1 is SGHVS and CDR2 is FNYEAQ. Full variable domain (remainder filled in from reference TRBV7-6 and TRBJ1-4): GAGVSQSPRYKVTKRGQDVALRCDPISGHVSLYWYRQALGQGPEFLTYFNYEAQQDKSGLPNDRFSAERPEGSISTLTIQRTEQRDSAMYRCASSFGTANEKLFFGSGTQLSVL.

CDR3 protein: CASSLEFSTYEQYF. The CDR3 DNA sequence: TGTGCCAGCAGCTTAGAGTTTAGTACCTACGAGCAGTACTTC. This chain links TRBV11-2 with TRBJ2-7, with unresolved D. The CDR3 contains 14 residues. CDR1 and CDR2 from the germline V gene are SGHAT and FQNNGV. V was cut by 0 bases and J by 2 bases, with 8 bases left in between.